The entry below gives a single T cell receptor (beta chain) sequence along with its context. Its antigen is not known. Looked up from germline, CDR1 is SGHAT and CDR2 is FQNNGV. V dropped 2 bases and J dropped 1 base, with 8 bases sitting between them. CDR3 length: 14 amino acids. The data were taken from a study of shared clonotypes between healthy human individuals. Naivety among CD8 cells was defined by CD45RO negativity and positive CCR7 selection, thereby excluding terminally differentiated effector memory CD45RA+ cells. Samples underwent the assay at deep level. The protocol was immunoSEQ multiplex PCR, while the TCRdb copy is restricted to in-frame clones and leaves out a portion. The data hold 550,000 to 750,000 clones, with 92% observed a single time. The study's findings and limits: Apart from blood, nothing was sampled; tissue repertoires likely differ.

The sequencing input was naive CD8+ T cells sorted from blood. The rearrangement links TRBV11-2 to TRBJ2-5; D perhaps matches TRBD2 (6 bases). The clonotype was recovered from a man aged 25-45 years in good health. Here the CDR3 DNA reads TGTGCCAGCAGCTTACTAGCGTCCCAAGAGACCCAGTACTTC. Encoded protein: CASSLLASQETQYF.